Below, one TCR beta chain is given with its context. This entry comes from a study of Ad26.COV2.S vaccination and SARS-CoV-2 variants. Repertoires were generated with immunoSEQ multiplex PCR, while TCRdb's copy carries only in-frame clones and drops some. The sample comprises 120,000 to 150,000 clones, more than 80% of which are singletons, and 4% to 6% rests with the top ten. The CDR3 extends over 13 amino acids. The V end was cut by 0 bases, the J end by 1 base, with 3 bases between. The germline gives CDR1 LNHNV, CDR2 YYDKDF (reference sequence). The clonotype comes from a human donor who had recovered from COVID-19. The chain is built from TRBV15 and TRBJ1-1; D not certain. The source was peripheral blood, collected after recovery from COVID-19. The CDR3 DNA reads as TGTGCCACCAGCAGAGATAAGAACACTGAAGCTTTCTTT. Translating it yields CATSRDKNTEAFF.